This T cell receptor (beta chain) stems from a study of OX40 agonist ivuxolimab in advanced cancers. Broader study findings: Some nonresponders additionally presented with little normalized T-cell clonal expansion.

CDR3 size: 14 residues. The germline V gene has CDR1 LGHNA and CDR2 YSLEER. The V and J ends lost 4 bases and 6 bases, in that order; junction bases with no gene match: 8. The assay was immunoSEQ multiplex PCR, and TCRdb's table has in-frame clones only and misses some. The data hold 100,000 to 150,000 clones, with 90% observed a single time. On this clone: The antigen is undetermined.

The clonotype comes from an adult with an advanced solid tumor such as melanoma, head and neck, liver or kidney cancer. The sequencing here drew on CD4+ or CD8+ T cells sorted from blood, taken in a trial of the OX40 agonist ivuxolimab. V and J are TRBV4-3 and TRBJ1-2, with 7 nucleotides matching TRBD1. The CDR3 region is CASSLTIQGNGYTF. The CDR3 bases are TGCGCCAGCAGCCTCACCATACAGGGGAATGGCTACACCTTC.